The 32 T cell receptor beta chains in this list originate from one sample, sequenced in a study of cytomegalovirus exposure and HLA in healthy donors. PCR employed 60 Vbeta and 13 Jbeta primers. Profiled with immunoSEQ multiplex PCR; TCRdb holds only in-frame clones, not every one. The profile shows 200,000 to 300,000 clones, just under 85% of them singletons. The specimen sequenced was PBMCs. Receptors originate from a woman aged 40 to 55 in good health and CMV-seropositive.

This chain connects TRBV7-3 to TRBJ2-1; TRBD2 aligns across 8 bases. The trim removed 5 bases at V and 0 bases at J, leaving 6 bases unmatched. The CDR3 loop spans 16 amino acids. CDR1 is SGHTA, CDR2 FQGTGA, per germline. The CDR3 DNA is TGTGCCAGCAGCCCTATAGCGGGGAGCTCCTACAATGAGCAGTTCTTC. Amino acids: CASSPIAGSSYNEQFF.

The V call is TRBV19, the J call TRBJ2-2, with 8 bases aligning to TRBD1. The ends lost 5 bases at V and 0 bases at J; junction bases unmatched: 5. The CDR3 runs 16 residues. Per germline, CDR1 LNHDA and CDR2 SQIVND (reference sequence). CDR3 nucleotide sequence: TGTGCCAGTAGTCTAGGACAGGGAACGAACACCGGGGAGCTGTTTTTT. Its translation is CASSLGQGTNTGELFF.

There are a few counts of this clone. The V and J genes are TRBV5-1 and TRBJ1-1; TRBD1 is a possible D gene (5 bases). Germline CDR1 reads SGHRS; CDR2 reads YFSETQ. The CDR3 extends over 13 amino acids. V lost 4 bases and J lost 1, with 8 bases in between. Here the CDR3 reads CASSSGANTEAFF. The CDR3 DNA reads TGCGCCAGCAGCAGTGGGGCGAACACTGAAGCTTTCTTT.

The chain uses TRBV11-2 and TRBJ2-2, with 8 bases that match TRBD1. Germline V gene sequence: CDR1 SGHAT, CDR2 FQNNGV. The CDR3 contains 16 residues. The ends lost 5 bases at V and 0 bases at J; junction bases unmatched: 5. CDR3 region: CASSPRTGTNTGELFF. Written as DNA, the CDR3 is TGTGCCAGCAGCCCGAGGACAGGGACGAACACCGGGGAGCTGTTTTTT.

V usage is TRBV19 and J usage is TRBJ2-2; possibly TRBD2 for D (6 bases). V gave up 3 bases and J gave up 5 bases, with 16 bases separating them. There are 16 residues in the CDR3. Germline CDR1 reads LNHDA; CDR2 reads SQIVND (reference sequence). In nucleotides, the CDR3 is TGTGCCAGTAGTATCCCCAGCGGGTCCGGGACCGGGGAGCTGTTTTTT. Amino acid sequence: CASSIPSGSGTGELFF. The complete variable domain, with remaining parts taken from reference TRBV19 and TRBJ2-2, reads DGGITQSPKYLFRKEGQNVTLSCEQNLNHDAMYWYRQDPGQGLRLIYYSQIVNDFQKGDIAEGYSVSREKKESFPLTVTSAQKNPTAFYLCASSIPSGSGTGELFFGEGSRLTVL.

The chain is built from TRBV9 and TRBJ2-6; 7 positions agree with TRBD1. J gave up 0 bases and V 5 bases, and 11 bases lay outside the gene matches. CDR1 is SGDLS and CDR2 is YYNGEE in the germline V gene. The CDR3 sequence is 18 residues long. The CDR3 coding sequence is TGTGCCAGCAGGGGGGAAAAGGGGGCGAACTCTGGGGCCAACGTCCTGACTTTC. Residues: CASRGEKGANSGANVLTF.

V usage is TRBV23-1 and J usage is TRBJ1-2, with 10 nucleotides matching TRBD1. TRBV23-1 belongs to the ORF category, with a function that is uncertain. Unmatched junction bases numbered 0, after V lost 4 bases and J lost 4 bases. This CDR3 spans 13 amino acids. CDR3 protein: CASSRQGAYGYTF. CDR3 DNA: TGCGCCAGCAGTCGACAGGGGGCCTATGGCTACACCTTC.

Comments on this clone: The germline gene is not matched at one end of the junction; a read error may be the cause. The V gene is TRBV28, the J gene TRBJ1-5; 7 bases fit TRBD1. Germline V CDR1 and CDR2: MDHEN, SYDVKM. This CDR3 region has 16 residues. The DNA for the CDR3 is TGTGCCAGCGGTTTCACAGGGGATGGTAGCAATCAGCCCCAGCATTTT. Translated, it gives CASGFTGDGSNQPQHF.

Only a few counts were recorded for this clone. A junction boundary mismatches the germline segment, possibly from a read error. The J gene is TRBJ2-7, the V gene TRBV25-1; 11 positions agree with TRBD2. The CDR3 contains 15 residues. Germline CDR1 and CDR2: MGHDK and SYGVNS. The CDR3 DNA reads TGTGCCAGCAGTGAATTAGCGGGGGGGACCTACGAGCAGCACTTC. This translates into CASSELAGGTYEQHF.

This chain connects TRBV5-6 to TRBJ2-7; the match to TRBD2 covers 9 bases. Losses at the gene ends were 4 bases for V and 6 bases for J; bases not matched to a gene: 8. CDR1 and CDR2 (germline): SGHDT, YYEEEE. The CDR3 runs to 14 residues. In nucleotides, the CDR3 is TGTGCCAGCAGCCCCACAGGACTAGCGCCCGAGCAGTACTTC. The encoded protein is CASSPTGLAPEQYF.

This chain links TRBV1 with TRBJ1-3; TRBD1, the D gene given by the table, was not confirmed from the DNA. TRBV1 is termed a pseudogene. This CDR3 is built from 18 residues. DNA for the CDR3: TGCACCAGCGCCCCACCCACCAGTAACAGGGGCTCTGGAAACACCATATATTTT. Its protein is CTSAPPTSNRGSGNTIYF.

The genes are TRBV28 and TRBJ1-2, with TRBD1 matching 10 bases. This CDR3 region has 15 residues. Germline V CDR1 and CDR2: MDHEN, SYDVKM. V lost 5 bases and J lost 14; bases outside the gene matches: 17. This CDR3 reads CASSTNTPGTGVITF. In nucleotides, the CDR3 is TGTGCCAGCAGTACGAACACACCCGGGACAGGGGTGATTACCTTC.

The chain carries TRBV27 and TRBJ2-7; 11 positions match TRBD2. V was clipped by 6 bases and J by 4 bases; unmatched bases: 8. Germline CDR1 and CDR2: MNHEY and SMNVEV (reference sequence). The CDR3 runs to 15 residues. CDR3 coding DNA: TGTGCCAGCAGGATTACTAGCGGGAGTACTTACGAGCAGTACTTC. This codes for CASRITSGSTYEQYF.

The chain recombines TRBV28 with TRBJ1-5, with D uncertain. The ends were cut back, 5 bases at V and 4 bases at J, with 6 bases in the middle. This CDR3 spans 12 amino acids. CDR1 MDHEN and CDR2 SYDVKM come from the germline V gene. The CDR3 is CASSVRNQPQHF. In DNA form, the CDR3 reads TGTGCCAGCAGTGTTCGGAATCAGCCCCAGCATTTT.

The sample holds one count of this clone. The chain joins TRBV5-8 to TRBJ2-1; TRBD2 matches at 9 bases. The J segment lost 7 bases and the V segment lost 2 bases, leaving 4 bases of the junction unmatched. There are 14 residues in the CDR3. CDR1 is SGHTS and CDR2 is YDEGEE in the germline V gene. Written as DNA, the CDR3 is TGTGCCAGCAGCTTTACCCTAGCGGGGAATGAGCAGTTCTTC. It is translated as CASSFTLAGNEQFF.

The CDR3 reads CASSISGSYEQYF. The CDR3 bases are TGTGCCAGTAGTATTAGCGGGAGCTACGAGCAGTACTTC. The rearrangement uses TRBV19 and TRBJ2-7, with TRBD2 identical over 9 bases. With 3 bases clipped from V and 3 bases from J, the junction kept 0 bases outside the gene matches. This CDR3 spans 13 amino acids. Germline CDR1 reads LNHDA; CDR2 reads SQIVND (reference sequence).

The gene calls are TRBV7-2 and TRBJ1-6, with D perhaps matching TRBD1 (6 bases). Trimming took off 4 bases at V and 6 bases at J, with 16 bases between the two ends. Germline lookup yields CDR1 SGHTA and CDR2 FQGNSA. The CDR3 covers 16 residues. This CDR3 is CASSYTGTPSNSPLHF. In DNA form, the CDR3 reads TGTGCCAGCAGCTACACCGGGACACCCTCTAATTCACCCCTCCACTTT.

This clone was seen only once. The chain carries TRBV28 and TRBJ1-1; possibly TRBD1 for D (5 bases). Trimming removed 4 bases from V and 1 base from J, with 13 bases in between. The CDR3 has 15 amino acids. CDR1 MDHEN and CDR2 SYDVKM come from the germline V gene. The CDR3, as DNA: TGTGCCAGCAGTTCCTCAGGGTTCCGGAACACTGAAGCTTTCTTT. Translating it yields CASSSSGFRNTEAFF.

The gene calls are TRBV27 and TRBJ1-2, with TRBD1 matching over 9 bases. CDR1 and CDR2 (germline): MNHEY, SMNVEV (reference sequence). V was clipped by 4 bases and J by 8 bases; unmatched bases: 11. The CDR3 length is 15 residues. CDR3 residues: CASSSMGTGFVGYTF. The CDR3 bases are TGTGCCAGCAGTTCCATGGGGACAGGGTTTGTCGGCTACACCTTC.

This rearrangement joins TRBV29-1 to TRBJ2-1, with D perhaps matching TRBD2 (6 bases). The V and J ends lost 1 base and 5 bases respectively, with 24 bases between them. The CDR3 consists of 18 residues. Germline CDR1 reads SQVTM; CDR2 reads ANQGSEA. The DNA for the CDR3 is TGCAGCGTTGAAGCCCGCCCAATTTGGGGGGAGCGACACAATGAGCAGTTCTTC. Its translation is CSVEARPIWGERHNEQFF.

The chain uses TRBV28 and TRBJ1-1; no firm D call. The germline V and J ends were trimmed by 3 bases and 5 bases, with 4 bases remaining between them. The V gene's germline CDR1 is MDHEN and CDR2 SYDVKM. The CDR3 has 11 amino acids. The CDR3 bases are TGTGCCAGCAGTTTTTCTACTGAAGCTTTCTTT. Residues: CASSFSTEAFF.

This clone was observed many times. CDR3 amino acids: CASSPWPYNEQFF. The CDR3, as DNA: TGTGCCAGCTCACCTTGGCCGTACAATGAGCAGTTCTTC. The chain employs TRBV18 and TRBJ2-1; D unresolved. Germline assignment: CDR1 KGHSH and CDR2 LQKENI. V lost 3 bases and J lost 4, with 7 bases in between. The CDR3 totals 13 residues.

CDR3 in DNA: TGTGCCAGCAGCTCTCCTCGGGACAGGGGCCTGGACTATGGCTACACCTTC. Translated: CASSSPRDRGLDYGYTF. V gene TRBV5-4 combines with J gene TRBJ1-2; 10 bases fit TRBD1. The CDR3 runs 17 residues. V shed 3 bases and J 3 bases; nucleotides not matched to a gene: 11. Looked up from germline, CDR1 is SGHNT and CDR2 is YYREEE (reference sequence).

The rearrangement joins TRBV10-3 to TRBJ2-1, with 7 nucleotides matching TRBD2. There are 19 residues in the CDR3. Germline V gene lookup returns CDR1 ENHRY and CDR2 SYGVKD. With V trimmed by 5 bases and J by 0 bases, 16 bases remained unmatched. CDR3 nucleotide sequence: TGTGCCATCAGTAGGGAGGGAGGTGACTTCTACAACTCCTACAATGAGCAGTTCTTC. This encodes CAISREGGDFYNSYNEQFF.

This clone occurred once. The V and J genes are TRBV6-5 and TRBJ2-1; TRBD2 matches at 9 bases. Germline V gene data show CDR1 as MNHEY and CDR2 as SVGAGI. This CDR3 spans 14 amino acids. Losses at the gene ends were 6 bases for V and 4 bases for J; bases not matched to a gene: 4. The CDR3 loop is CASRDSGGYNEQFF. As DNA, the CDR3 is TGTGCCAGCAGAGATAGCGGGGGATACAATGAGCAGTTCTTC.

The chain uses TRBV10-2 and TRBJ2-3; D possibly corresponds to TRBD1 (5 bases). CDR3 length equals 13 residues. Germline V gene lookup returns CDR1 WSHSY and CDR2 SAAADI. Trimming took off 3 bases at V and 2 bases at J, with 6 bases between the two ends. The CDR3 DNA sequence: TGCGCCAGCAGTGAACAGGCCACAGATACGCAGTATTTT. This codes for CASSEQATDTQYF.

V and J are TRBV18 and TRBJ2-2, with D possibly matching TRBD1 (6 bases). V was cut by 2 bases and J by 0 bases, with 16 bases left in between. From germline, CDR1 is KGHSH and CDR2 LQKENI. The CDR3 spans 18 residues. The CDR3 nucleotides read TGTGCCAGCTCACCAGGCTCTGGACAGTCAACGAACACCGGGGAGCTGTTTTTT. It encodes CASSPGSGQSTNTGELFF.

The chain couples TRBV2 to TRBJ1-2; D is unclear. In germline, CDR1 is SNHLY, CDR2 FYNNEI. The CDR3 has 11 residues. Deletions cut 4 bases from V and 8 bases from J, with 8 bases between. The DNA of the CDR3 is TGTGCCAGCAGTGTAAGTGGCGGCTACACCTTC. Translation: CASSVSGGYTF.

The V gene is TRBV18, the J gene TRBJ2-3, with D unresolved. The CDR3 is 12 residues long. Trimming removed 6 bases from V and 0 bases from J, with 4 bases in between. Germline values: CDR1 KGHSH, CDR2 LQKENI. This CDR3 is CASSVSTDTQYF. CDR3 nucleotide sequence: TGTGCCAGCTCCGTAAGCACAGATACGCAGTATTTT.

This clone was recorded only once. The rearrangement links TRBV27 to TRBJ2-1, with 8 bases aligning to TRBD2. The CDR3 runs 14 residues. Trimming removed 5 bases from V and 3 bases from J; junction bases left unmatched: 3. The germline V gene encodes CDR1 MNHEY and CDR2 SMNVEV (reference sequence). In nucleotides, the CDR3 is TGTGCCAGCAGTGTAGCGGGGTACTACAATGAGCAGTTCTTC. Translating gives CASSVAGYYNEQFF.

V gene TRBV7-6 combines with J gene TRBJ2-2; D gene ambiguous. The germline CDR1 and CDR2 sequences are SGHVS and FNYEAQ. This CDR3 is 11 amino acids long. Trimming took 2 bases from V and 7 from J, leaving 2 bases between them. The CDR3: CASSLLGELFF. The CDR3 nucleotides are TGTGCCAGCAGCTTACTCGGGGAGCTGTTTTTT.

J is TRBJ2-5 and V is TRBV29-1; 7 nucleotides match TRBD1. Germline V gene data show CDR1 as SQVTM and CDR2 as ANQGSEA. Trimming took 3 bases from V and 5 from J; bases not matched to a gene: 9. The CDR3 covers 14 residues. The CDR3 reads CSVDPTGLGETQYF. Here the CDR3 DNA reads TGCAGCGTTGACCCGACAGGGTTGGGCGAGACCCAGTACTTC.